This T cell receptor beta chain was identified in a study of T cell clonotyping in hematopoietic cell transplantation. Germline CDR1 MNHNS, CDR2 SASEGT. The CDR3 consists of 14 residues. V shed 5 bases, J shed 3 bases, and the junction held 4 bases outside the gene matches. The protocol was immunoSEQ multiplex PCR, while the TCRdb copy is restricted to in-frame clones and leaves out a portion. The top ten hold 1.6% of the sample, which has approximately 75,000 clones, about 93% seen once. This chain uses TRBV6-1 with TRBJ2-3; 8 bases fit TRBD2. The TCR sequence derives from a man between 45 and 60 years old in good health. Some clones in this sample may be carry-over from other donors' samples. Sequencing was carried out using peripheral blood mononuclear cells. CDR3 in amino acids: CASSSRGGTDTQYF. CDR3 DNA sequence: TGTGCCAGCAGTTCCCGGGGGGGAACAGATACGCAGTATTTT.